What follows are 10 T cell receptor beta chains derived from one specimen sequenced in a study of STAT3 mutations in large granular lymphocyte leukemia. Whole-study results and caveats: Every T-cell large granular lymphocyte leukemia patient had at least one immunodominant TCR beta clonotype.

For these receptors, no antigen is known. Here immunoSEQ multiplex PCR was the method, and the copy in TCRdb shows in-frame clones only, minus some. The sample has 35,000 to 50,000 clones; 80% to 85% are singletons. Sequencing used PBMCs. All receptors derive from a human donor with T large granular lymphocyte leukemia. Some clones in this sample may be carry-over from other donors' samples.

The CDR3 sequence is CASSPGTRGSYTGELFF. The CDR3, as DNA: TGTGCCAGCTCACCAGGGACGCGGGGGTCTTACACCGGGGAGCTGTTTTTT. V is TRBV18 and J is TRBJ2-2; TRBD2 aligns across 7 bases. This CDR3 region has 17 residues. CDR1 and CDR2 (germline): KGHSH, LQKENI. V lost 2 bases, J lost 3 bases, and 9 bases stayed unmatched.

CDR3 DNA sequence: TGTGCCAGCTCACCAAGAGGGTCCGGGGCCAACGTCCTGACTTTC. Its protein product is CASSPRGSGANVLTF. The genes are TRBV18 and TRBJ2-6; the D gene is possibly TRBD2 (5 bases). Germline CDR1 KGHSH, CDR2 LQKENI. With 2 bases removed from V and 4 bases from J, the gap between germline ends came to 9 bases. The CDR3 extends over 15 amino acids.

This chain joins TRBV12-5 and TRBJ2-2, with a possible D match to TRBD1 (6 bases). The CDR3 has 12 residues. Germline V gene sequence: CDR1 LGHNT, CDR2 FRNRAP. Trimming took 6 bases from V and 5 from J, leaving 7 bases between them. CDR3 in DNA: TGTGCTAGTGGGCAGGGGACCGGGGAGCTGTTTTTT. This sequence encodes CASGQGTGELFF.

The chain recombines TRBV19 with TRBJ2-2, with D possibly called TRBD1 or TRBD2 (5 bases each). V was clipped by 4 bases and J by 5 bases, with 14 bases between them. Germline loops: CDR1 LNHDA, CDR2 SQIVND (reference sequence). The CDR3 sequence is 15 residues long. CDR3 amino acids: CASSKGASGTGELFF. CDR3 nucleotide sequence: TGTGCCAGTAGTAAAGGGGCTTCGGGAACCGGGGAGCTGTTTTTT.

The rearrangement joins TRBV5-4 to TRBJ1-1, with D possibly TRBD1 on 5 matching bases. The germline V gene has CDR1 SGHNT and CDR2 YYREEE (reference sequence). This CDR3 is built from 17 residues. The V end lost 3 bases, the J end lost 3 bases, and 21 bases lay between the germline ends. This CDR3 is CASSYGWAGLRDTEAFF. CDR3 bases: TGTGCCAGCAGCTACGGGTGGGCAGGGCTTAGGGACACTGAAGCTTTCTTT.

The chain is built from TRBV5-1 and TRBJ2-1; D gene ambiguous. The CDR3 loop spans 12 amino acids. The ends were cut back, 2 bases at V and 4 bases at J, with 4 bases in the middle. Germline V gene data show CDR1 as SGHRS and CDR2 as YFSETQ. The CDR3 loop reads CASSFRYNEQFF. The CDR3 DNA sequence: TGCGCCAGCAGCTTTAGGTACAATGAGCAGTTCTTC.

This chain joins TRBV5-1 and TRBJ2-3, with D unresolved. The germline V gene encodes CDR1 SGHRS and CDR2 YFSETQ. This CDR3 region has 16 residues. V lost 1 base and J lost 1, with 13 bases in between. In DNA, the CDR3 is TGCGCCAGCAGCTTGTTTGAAAATTCGGGCACAGATACGCAGTATTTT. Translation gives CASSLFENSGTDTQYF. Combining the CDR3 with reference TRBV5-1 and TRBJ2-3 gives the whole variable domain KAGVTQTPRYLIKTRGQQVTLSCSPISGHRSVSWYQQTPGQGLQFLFEYFSETQRNKGNFPGRFSGRQFSNSRSEMNVSTLELGDSALYLCASSLFENSGTDTQYFGPGTRLTVL.

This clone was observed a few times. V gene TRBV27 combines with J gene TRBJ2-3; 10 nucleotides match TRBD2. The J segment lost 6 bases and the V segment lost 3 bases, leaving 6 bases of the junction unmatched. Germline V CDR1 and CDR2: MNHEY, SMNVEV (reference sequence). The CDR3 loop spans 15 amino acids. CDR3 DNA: TGTGCCAGCAGTTTTAGCGGGGGGCCAGGGGATACGCAGTATTTT. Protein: CASSFSGGPGDTQYF.

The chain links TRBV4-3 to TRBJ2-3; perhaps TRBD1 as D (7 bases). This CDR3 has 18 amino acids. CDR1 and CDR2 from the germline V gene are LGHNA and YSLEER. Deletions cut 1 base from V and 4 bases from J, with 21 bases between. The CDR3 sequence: CASSQGAEGAFGADTQYF. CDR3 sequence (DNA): TGCGCCAGCAGCCAAGGCGCGGAGGGGGCGTTTGGCGCAGATACGCAGTATTTT.

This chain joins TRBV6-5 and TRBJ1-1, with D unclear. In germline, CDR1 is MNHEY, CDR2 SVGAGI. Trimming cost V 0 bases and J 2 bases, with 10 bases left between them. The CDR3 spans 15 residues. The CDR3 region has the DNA TGTGCCAGCAGTTACTCCGGGTCGTTTAACACTGAAGCTTTCTTT. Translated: CASSYSGSFNTEAFF.